This is a list of T cell receptor beta chains from one sample in a study of graft-versus-host responses after intestinal transplantation. Sequencing used immunoSEQ multiplex PCR; TCRdb keeps in-frame clones, though not all of them. The table shows more than 95,000 clones, with approximately 90% occurring only once. Their cognate antigens are unknown. This specimen was unstimulated CD4+ T cells sorted from spleen or lymph node cells, taken before intestinal transplant. The source is a human donor who received an intestinal transplant. CDR3s include the opening cysteine and the closing phenylalanine or tryptophan. Each record gives: clone size, J gene, D gene, V gene, CDR3 protein, CDR3 DNA. D genes are given only for firm matches. Clone size is not always given. Where it is, it says once, few, many or a class for expanded clones.

abundance: .; j_gene: TRBJ2-2; d_gene: .; v_gene: TRBV6-6; CDR3aa: CASSYYDRGLRGELFF; CDR3nt: TGTGCCAGCAGTTACTATGACAGGGGACTAAGGGGGGAGCTGTTTTTT
abundance: .; j_gene: TRBJ2-2; d_gene: TRBD2; v_gene: TRBV19; CDR3aa: CATARSGRANTGELFF; CDR3nt: TGTGCCACGGCTCGTAGCGGGAGGGCGAACACCGGGGAGCTGTTTTTT
abundance: .; j_gene: TRBJ1-3; d_gene: .; v_gene: TRBV11-2; CDR3aa: CASSFGSAGNTIYF; CDR3nt: TGTGCCAGCAGCTTTGGCAGTGCTGGAAACACCATATATTTT
abundance: .; j_gene: TRBJ2-1; d_gene: .; v_gene: TRBV6-1; CDR3aa: CASSGGGRFYNEQFF; CDR3nt: TGTGCCAGCAGTGGGGGGGGGCGCTTCTACAATGAGCAGTTCTTC
abundance: .; j_gene: TRBJ1-6; d_gene: .; v_gene: TRBV19; CDR3aa: CASSRWGRAGAYNSPLHF; CDR3nt: TGTGCCAGTAGTCGATGGGGGCGGGCAGGCGCCTATAATTCACCCCTCCACTTT
abundance: .; j_gene: TRBJ1-4; d_gene: .; v_gene: TRBV27; CDR3aa: CASRSGSGEKLFF; CDR3nt: TGTGCCAGCAGATCAGGGTCTGGGGAAAAACTGTTTTTT
abundance: .; j_gene: TRBJ2-5; d_gene: .; v_gene: TRBV30; CDR3aa: CAWSSSAEETQYF; CDR3nt: TGTGCCTGGAGTTCTAGCGCGGAAGAGACCCAGTACTTC
abundance: .; j_gene: TRBJ1-4; d_gene: TRBD1; v_gene: TRBV6-1; CDR3aa: CASIRDSNEKLFF; CDR3nt: TGTGCCAGCATTCGGGACAGTAATGAAAAACTGTTTTTT
abundance: .; j_gene: TRBJ2-5; d_gene: TRBD1; v_gene: TRBV5-4; CDR3aa: CATRDRDPPGEQYF; CDR3nt: TGTGCCACCCGGGACAGGGATCCCCCTGGGGAGCAGTACTTC
abundance: once; j_gene: TRBJ2-3; d_gene: TRBD2; v_gene: TRBV28; CDR3aa: CASTLGLAGGPRAGKTVTDTQYF; CDR3nt: TGTGCCAGCACCCTGGGACTAGCGGGAGGGCCGAGAGCAGGGAAAACCGTGACAGATACGCAGTATTTT
abundance: .; j_gene: TRBJ1-4; d_gene: .; v_gene: TRBV30; CDR3aa: CAWSLGWGTNNEKLFF; CDR3nt: TGTGCCTGGAGTTTAGGTTGGGGGACTAATAATGAAAAACTGTTTTTT
abundance: .; j_gene: TRBJ2-7; d_gene: TRBD1; v_gene: TRBV6-5; CDR3aa: CASTEQGTGAYEQYF; CDR3nt: TGTGCCAGCACCGAACAGGGGACAGGGGCCTACGAGCAGTACTTC
abundance: .; j_gene: TRBJ1-3; d_gene: .; v_gene: TRBV4-3; CDR3aa: CASSQDAPVASGNTIYF; CDR3nt: TGCGCCAGCAGCCAAGATGCACCAGTCGCCTCTGGAAACACCATATATTTT
abundance: .; j_gene: TRBJ2-7; d_gene: TRBD2; v_gene: TRBV6-5; CDR3aa: CASSYSISGSAYEQYF; CDR3nt: TGTGCCAGCAGTTACTCGATTAGCGGGAGTGCTTACGAGCAGTACTTC
abundance: .; j_gene: TRBJ2-7; d_gene: .; v_gene: TRBV11-1; CDR3aa: CASSLYRDEQYF; CDR3nt: TGTGCCAGCAGCTTATATCGGGACGAGCAGTACTTC
abundance: .; j_gene: TRBJ1-1; d_gene: .; v_gene: TRBV2; CDR3aa: CASSGETNTEAFF; CDR3nt: TGTGCCAGCAGTGGGGAGACGAACACTGAAGCTTTCTTT
abundance: .; j_gene: TRBJ1-4; d_gene: TRBD1; v_gene: TRBV18; CDR3aa: CASSPPIGTGYEKLFF; CDR3nt: TGTGCCAGCTCACCACCGATTGGGACAGGGTATGAAAAACTGTTTTTT
abundance: .; j_gene: TRBJ2-2; d_gene: .; v_gene: TRBV5-6; CDR3aa: CASSLFGQMNTGELFF; CDR3nt: TGTGCCAGCAGCTTGTTTGGACAGATGAACACCGGGGAGCTGTTTTTT
abundance: .; j_gene: TRBJ2-7; d_gene: TRBD1; v_gene: TRBV28; CDR3aa: CASSRGQGYEQYF; CDR3nt: TGTGCCAGCAGTAGGGGACAGGGGTACGAGCAGTACTTC
abundance: .; j_gene: TRBJ2-5; d_gene: .; v_gene: TRBV6-5; CDR3aa: CASSWGRGGRETQYF; CDR3nt: TGTGCCAGCAGTTGGGGCCGGGGAGGTCGGGAGACCCAGTACTTC
abundance: once; j_gene: TRBJ2-1; d_gene: .; v_gene: TRBV11-2; CDR3aa: CASSRSLYNEQFF; CDR3nt: TGTGCCAGCAGCCGTAGTCTCTACAATGAGCAGTTCTTC
abundance: .; j_gene: TRBJ1-1; d_gene: .; v_gene: TRBV30; CDR3aa: CAWSPGLLGTEAFF; CDR3nt: TGTGCCTGGTCGCCAGGGCTTCTGGGCACTGAAGCTTTCTTT
abundance: .; j_gene: TRBJ2-1; d_gene: .; v_gene: TRBV5-6; CDR3aa: CASSLERTYNEQFF; CDR3nt: TGTGCCAGCAGCTTGGAGCGAACCTACAATGAGCAGTTCTTC
abundance: .; j_gene: TRBJ1-2; d_gene: TRBD1; v_gene: TRBV4-1; CDR3aa: CASSQTGVFGYTF; CDR3nt: TGCGCCAGCAGCCAAACAGGGGTTTTTGGCTACACCTTC
abundance: .; j_gene: TRBJ1-1; d_gene: .; v_gene: TRBV5-1; CDR3aa: CASSLEGYAGNTEAFF; CDR3nt: TGCGCCAGCAGCTTGGAGGGCTATGCGGGGAACACTGAAGCTTTCTTT
abundance: .; j_gene: TRBJ2-3; d_gene: TRBD2; v_gene: TRBV10-1; CDR3aa: CASSESGLAGTDTQYF; CDR3nt: TGCGCCAGCAGTGAGTCCGGACTAGCGGGCACAGATACGCAGTATTTT
abundance: .; j_gene: TRBJ1-5; d_gene: .; v_gene: TRBV18; CDR3aa: CASSPSGRGSQPQHF; CDR3nt: TGTGCCAGCTCTCCTTCCGGGAGAGGGAGTCAGCCCCAGCATTTT
abundance: .; j_gene: TRBJ2-1; d_gene: .; v_gene: TRBV7-9; CDR3aa: CASSLQLVFFF; CDR3nt: TGTGCCAGCAGCCTGCAACTAGTCTTTTTCTTC
abundance: .; j_gene: TRBJ1-6; d_gene: TRBD1; v_gene: TRBV27; CDR3aa: CASSFSGPSQGAWSPLHF; CDR3nt: TGTGCCAGCAGTTTCTCTGGCCCATCACAGGGGGCCTGGTCACCCCTCCACTTT
abundance: .; j_gene: TRBJ1-2; d_gene: .; v_gene: TRBV7-2; CDR3aa: CASSLTKGVYGYTF; CDR3nt: TGTGCCAGCAGCTTAACGAAGGGGGTCTATGGCTACACCTTC